This T cell receptor (beta chain) appears in the sequencing data of a study of shared clonotypes between healthy human individuals. Naive CD8 cells, CD45RO-negative and positively selected for CCR7, excluded terminally differentiated effector memory CD45RA+ cells. Healthy HIV-negative adults without recent acute infections or vaccinations served as donors. Libraries were prepared by immunoSEQ multiplex PCR; TCRdb keeps only in-frame clonotypes and omits some of them. The sample shows around 2,000,000 clones, approximately 94% of them seen only once. Deletions cut 4 bases from V and 5 bases from J, with 14 bases between. CDR1 is SGHDN and CDR2 is FVKESK in the germline V gene. This CDR3 region has 15 residues.

This sequence originates from a man aged 18 to 30 in good health. Some clones in this sample may be carry-over from other donors' samples. Sequenced material: naive CD8+ T cells from PBMCs. The J gene is TRBJ2-2, the V gene TRBV14; D gene ambiguous. The CDR3 DNA follows: TGTGCCAGCAGCCCCTATCCGAGAGGTACCGGGGAGCTGTTTTTT. It translates to CASSPYPRGTGELFF.